This TCR beta chain originates from a study of cytomegalovirus exposure and HLA in healthy donors. General study findings and limits: TCR beta chains associated with HLA were, in a later analysis, more clonally expanded than equally common others. In vitro confirmation showed three CMV-associated chains to be CMV antigen specific.

Researchers ran the PCR with 60 Vbeta and 13 Jbeta primers. TCRdb's table, derived via immunoSEQ multiplex PCR, lists solely in-frame clones and lacks some. The data contain 85,000 to 100,000 clones, roughly 71% of them singletons. As regards this clone: No antigen is known for it.

Germline V gives CDR1 SGHTA, CDR2 FQGTGA. This CDR3 region has 17 residues. Germline trimming cut 5 bases from V and 2 bases from J; bases unmatched to any gene: 4. The sample comprised PBMCs. This chain links TRBV7-3 with TRBJ2-1; 15 nucleotides line up with TRBD2. The sequence was obtained from a woman aged 40 to 55 in good health and CMV-seronegative. The CDR3 DNA reads as TGTGCCAGCAGCCGGACTAGCGGGGGGGGCACCTACAATGAGCAGTTCTTC. Protein product: CASSRTSGGGTYNEQFF. Filled out from reference TRBV7-3 and TRBJ2-1, the complete variable domain reads GAGVSQTPSNKVTEKGKYVELRCDPISGHTALYWYRQSLGQGPEFLIYFQGTGAADDSGLPNDRFFAVRPEGSVSTLKIQRTERGDSAVYLCASSRTSGGGTYNEQFFGPGTRLTVL.